This T cell receptor beta chain was captured by sequencing in a study of blood T cell repertoires in COVID-19. At the level of the study: PBMCs, B-cell-depleted T cells, or T cells were the source of the cDNA or gDNA that made up the material.

V was pared by 6 bases and J by 2 bases, with 4 bases of the junction left unmatched. This CDR3 is 14 amino acids long. Germline V gene lookup returns CDR1 WNHNN and CDR2 SYGVQD (reference sequence). Per the original data handling: Quantification of nucleated cells was approximated via reference gene primer amplification. Sequencing was performed with immunoSEQ multiplex PCR; in TCRdb, only in-frame clones are kept and a portion is missing. Clone size and the V and J calls come from that table; the DNA yielded D and trimming. The table has 200,000 to 300,000 clones, about 87% seen once. Study members were between about 18 and 100 years old and lived in approximately 25 US regions. Participant reports of clinical history set cohort assignment.

The chain links TRBV10-1 to TRBJ2-7, with 10 bases lining up with TRBD1. The material sequenced was PBMCs or T cells enriched from blood (not recorded which). The receptor was derived from a woman under 40 with acute COVID-19. This chain's CDR3 is CASSDGTGAYEQYF. DNA for the CDR3: TGCGCCAGCAGCGATGGGACAGGGGCCTACGAGCAGTACTTC.